A selection of T cell receptor beta chains follows, all from one sample in a study of cytomegalovirus exposure and HLA in healthy donors. Repertoires were generated with immunoSEQ multiplex PCR, while TCRdb's copy carries only in-frame clones and drops some. Of roughly 180,000 clones in the sample, 75% were seen once. What was sequenced was PBMCs. All receptors come from a male donor in good health and CMV-seronegative. Each CDR3 is given with its conserved first and last residue. A D gene is named only where the DNA matches it firmly. Clone size is shown for a subset of rows, as once, few, many or a class of expanded clone.

D	size	length	V	J	CDR3	DNA
NA	few	13	TRBV7-9	TRBJ2-3	CASSFGSGDTQYF	TGTGCCAGCAGCTTCGGTAGCGGCGATACGCAGTATTTT
NA	NA	15	TRBV7-2	TRBJ2-7	CASSPGASETYEQYF	TGTGCCAGCAGCCCCGGGGCTAGCGAAACCTACGAGCAGTACTTC
NA	NA	15	TRBV2	TRBJ1-2	CASPSEGREVYGYTF	TGTGCCAGCCCATCGGAGGGGAGGGAGGTCTATGGCTACACCTTC
NA	NA	14	TRBV4-2	TRBJ2-3	CASSQDLGADTQYF	TGTGCCAGCAGCCAAGATCTGGGCGCAGATACGCAGTATTTT
NA	NA	16	TRBV6-6	TRBJ2-1	CASIPGVPASYNEQFF	TGTGCCAGCATCCCCGGGGTGCCTGCCTCCTACAATGAGCAGTTCTTC
TRBD2	NA	15	TRBV28	TRBJ2-1	CASSRTSGRGGEQFF	TGTGCCAGCAGTCGGACTAGCGGGAGGGGAGGGGAGCAGTTCTTC
NA	NA	13	TRBV6-6	TRBJ1-5	CAIPRDSNQPQHF	TGTGCCATCCCGAGAGATAGCAATCAGCCCCAGCATTTT
NA	NA	13	TRBV9	TRBJ2-5	CASSPQYQETQYF	TGTGCCAGCAGCCCCCAATACCAAGAGACCCAGTACTTC
NA	few	15	TRBV6-1	TRBJ2-5	CASTVSPGRAETQYF	TGTGCCAGCACCGTTTCGCCCGGGCGGGCAGAGACCCAGTACTTC
NA	NA	14	TRBV7-6	TRBJ1-3	CASSRWGAGNTIYF	TGTGCCAGCAGCCGGTGGGGGGCTGGAAACACCATATATTTT
NA	NA	12	TRBV6-6	TRBJ1-5	CASSYRDQPQHF	TGTGCCAGCAGTTACAGAGATCAGCCCCAGCATTTT
TRBD2	NA	15	TRBV11-1	TRBJ2-1	CASSSTSGAYNEQFF	TGTGCCAGCAGCTCGACTAGCGGGGCCTACAATGAGCAGTTCTTC
NA	NA	14	TRBV7-8	TRBJ1-1	CASSLPGENTEAFF	TGTGCCAGCAGCCTCCCCGGAGAGAACACTGAAGCTTTCTTT
NA	few	15	TRBV6-5	TRBJ2-2	CASSSTGLYTGELFF	TGTGCCAGCAGTTCTACGGGACTCTACACCGGGGAGCTGTTTTTT
NA	NA	13	TRBV28	TRBJ1-2	CASGTFSGYGYTF	TGTGCCAGCGGTACCTTCTCGGGCTATGGCTACACCTTC
TRBD1	NA	14	TRBV6-1	TRBJ1-4	CASRDRQGRMELFF	TGTGCCAGCAGAGACAGACAGGGTCGGATGGAACTGTTTTTT
NA	NA	15	TRBV7-9	TRBJ2-3	CASSLRDTSTDTQYF	TGTGCCAGCAGCCTCCGGGACACAAGCACAGATACGCAGTATTTT
TRBD1	few	16	TRBV14	TRBJ2-4	CASSSTGGEAKNIQYF	TGTGCCAGCAGCTCGACAGGGGGCGAGGCCAAAAACATTCAGTACTTC
NA	few	14	TRBV6-6	TRBJ1-2	CASSYSDRSYGYTF	TGTGCCAGCAGTTACTCTGACAGGAGCTATGGCTACACCTTC
NA	NA	13	TRBV25-1	TRBJ1-2	CASSGTANYGYTF	TGTGCCAGCAGTGGTACAGCTAACTATGGCTACACCTTC
TRBD2	NA	15	TRBV7-2	TRBJ2-7	CASSLARGGLYEQYF	TGTGCCAGCAGCTTAGCGCGGGGGGGACTCTACGAGCAGTACTTC
TRBD1	NA	16	TRBV28	TRBJ1-1	CASSLQTGIQNTEAFF	TGTGCCAGCAGTTTACAGACAGGGATACAGAACACTGAAGCTTTCTTT
TRBD2	NA	13	TRBV6-1	TRBJ2-3	CASTSSGMDTQYF	TGTGCCAGCACGTCTAGCGGCATGGATACGCAGTATTTT
TRBD2	NA	16	TRBV7-9	TRBJ2-1	CASTTWTSGISYEQFF	TGTGCCAGCACCACGTGGACTAGCGGGATCTCATATGAGCAGTTCTTC
NA	NA	14	TRBV7-3	TRBJ2-1	CASSLRSGKNEQFF	TGTGCCAGCAGCTTAAGGTCAGGGAAGAATGAGCAGTTCTTC
TRBD1	NA	13	TRBV7-8	TRBJ1-2	CASSSGQGDGYTF	TGTGCCAGCAGCTCGGGACAGGGTGATGGCTACACCTTC
NA	NA	13	TRBV25-1	TRBJ2-7	CASSYFSSYEQYF	TGTGCCAGCAGTTACTTTAGCTCCTACGAGCAGTACTTC
TRBD1	NA	17	TRBV7-3	TRBJ2-2	CASSPHTGTGITGELFF	TGTGCCAGCAGCCCCCACACCGGGACAGGCATCACCGGGGAGCTGTTTTTT
TRBD2	NA	15	TRBV7-9	TRBJ2-1	CASSPGGSSYNEQFF	TGTGCCAGCAGCCCCGGGGGGAGCTCCTACAATGAGCAGTTCTTC
TRBD1	NA	12	TRBV29-1	TRBJ1-1	CSVSQGALGAFF	TGCAGCGTTTCCCAGGGGGCTTTGGGAGCTTTCTTT
TRBD1	NA	16	TRBV5-6	TRBJ2-1	CASSVHRDSFYNEQFF	TGTGCCAGCAGCGTCCACCGGGACAGCTTTTACAATGAGCAGTTCTTC
NA	NA	16	TRBV30	TRBJ2-2	CAWTGTSLTNTGELFF	TGTGCCTGGACGGGGACAAGTCTAACGAACACCGGGGAGCTGTTTTTT
NA	NA	12	TRBV7-6	TRBJ2-1	CASSLKAYEQFF	TGTGCCAGCAGCTTAAAAGCTTATGAGCAGTTCTTC
TRBD1	few	15	TRBV6-5	TRBJ2-7	CASSHPGQGSYEQYF	TGTGCCAGCAGTCACCCGGGACAGGGGTCCTACGAGCAGTACTTC
NA	NA	12	TRBV6-1	TRBJ1-1	CAIHGGSSEAFF	TGTGCCATACACGGGGGGTCGTCTGAAGCTTTCTTT
NA	NA	17	TRBV9	TRBJ1-2	CASSVFSKIMGFYGYTF	TGTGCCAGCAGCGTATTTTCCAAAATAATGGGCTTCTATGGCTACACCTTC
TRBD1	NA	14	TRBV6-1	TRBJ2-2	CASSEPRGNGELFF	TGTGCCAGCAGTGAACCCAGGGGGAACGGGGAGCTGTTTTTT
TRBD2	NA	15	TRBV19	TRBJ2-1	CASSRLAGEGHEQFF	TGTGCCAGTAGTCGCCTAGCGGGAGAAGGCCATGAGCAGTTCTTC
NA	few	12	TRBV30	TRBJ2-1	CAWSRGNNEQFF	TGTGCCTGGAGTAGGGGCAACAATGAGCAGTTCTTC
NA	NA	15	TRBV19	TRBJ1-5	CASRDSHYSNQPQHF	TGTGCCAGTAGGGACAGCCATTATAGCAATCAGCCCCAGCATTTT
TRBD2	NA	15	TRBV5-1	TRBJ2-1	CASSLGLAGKYEQFF	TGCGCCAGCAGCTTGGGACTAGCGGGAAAATATGAGCAGTTCTTC
TRBD1	NA	14	TRBV19	TRBJ1-2	CASSDRGHNYGYTF	TGTGCGTCGTCGGACAGGGGGCATAACTATGGCTACACCTTC
NA	NA	16	TRBV7-9	TRBJ2-7	CASSPPSGAGAYEQYF	TGTGCCAGCAGCCCGCCCAGCGGAGCAGGGGCCTACGAGCAGTACTTC
NA	NA	17	TRBV19	TRBJ1-3	CASSIISPSGEGNTIYF	TGTGCCAGTAGTATAATTTCGCCGTCAGGGGAGGGAAACACCATATATTTT
TRBD2	NA	15	TRBV29-1	TRBJ2-3	CSAPTRGGVADTQYF	TGCAGCGCCCCTACGCGGGGGGGCGTCGCAGATACGCAGTATTTT
TRBD2	NA	16	TRBV6-5	TRBJ2-3	CASSYSSSGATDTQYF	TGTGCCAGCAGTTACTCGTCTAGCGGAGCCACAGATACGCAGTATTTT
NA	NA	11	TRBV11-2	TRBJ2-7	CASSPSYEQYF	TGTGCCAGCAGTCCTTCCTACGAGCAGTACTTC
TRBD1	NA	13	TRBV6-4	TRBJ1-1	CASSPEQGTGAFF	TGTGCCAGCAGCCCTGAACAGGGGACCGGGGCTTTCTTT
TRBD2	once	15	TRBV11-3	TRBJ2-1	CASSFSGASYNEQFF	TGTGCCAGCAGTTTTAGCGGGGCCTCCTACAATGAGCAGTTCTTC
NA	NA	16	TRBV5-4	TRBJ1-2	CASSPGTLSFNYGYTF	TGTGCCAGCAGCCCTGGGACACTCAGCTTTAACTATGGCTACACCTTC
NA	NA	10	TRBV6-1	TRBJ2-7	CASGRDEQYF	TGTGCCAGCGGTAGAGACGAGCAGTACTTC
TRBD1	NA	17	TRBV19	TRBJ2-3	CASSRTGELLSPDTQYF	TGTGCCAGTAGCAGGACAGGGGAATTATTAAGCCCAGATACGCAGTATTTT
TRBD2	NA	18	TRBV4-3	TRBJ2-1	CASSQDPRLAGERNEQFF	TGCGCCAGCAGCCAGGACCCACGACTAGCGGGGGAAAGGAATGAGCAGTTCTTC
NA	NA	15	TRBV19	TRBJ1-3	CATTQGRGTGNTIYF	TGTGCCACCACACAGGGCAGAGGCACTGGAAACACCATATATTTT